The 18 T cell receptor beta chains reported below all come from one sample, sequenced in a study of CD8+CD57+ T cells in acquired aplastic anemia. Genomic DNA, the template, was used for profiling of the TCR beta VDJ and CDR3. TCRdb redid the calling of the reads with MiXCR, one entry per CDR3 protein. The repertoire holds about 400,000 distinct CDR3 sequences, with under 80% as singletons. The sequencing sample was made of sorted CD4+, CD8+, or CD8+CD57+ T cells (not recorded which) from PBMCs. The receptors come from a human donor in good health, serving as a control.

The V gene is TRBV5-5, the J gene TRBJ2-1; the D is unclear. The CDR3 has 12 residues. Trimming stripped 3 bases from V and 8 bases from J, with 9 bases between. Germline V gene lookup returns CDR1 SGHKS and CDR2 YYEKEE (reference sequence). CDR3 in DNA: TGTGCCAGCAGCTCCGTTGGGCATGAGCAGTTCTTC. This codes for CASSSVGHEQFF.

The chain carries TRBV20-1 and TRBJ1-5, with D unresolved. The germline V gene encodes CDR1 DFQATT and CDR2 SNEGSKA (reference sequence). This CDR3 has 12 amino acids. The ends were cut back, 4 bases at V and 4 bases at J, with 8 bases in the middle. The DNA for the CDR3 is TGCAGTGCTATGTACGGTAATCAGCCCCAGCATTTT. It is translated as CSAMYGNQPQHF.

As regards this clonotype: The conserved phenylalanine or tryptophan normally closing the CDR3 is absent here, so this likely arose from a read error. This rearrangement joins TRBV24-1 to TRBJ2-5; 11 bases map to TRBD2. The germline V gene encodes CDR1 KGHDR and CDR2 SFDVKD. The J segment lost 3 bases and the V segment lost 7 bases, leaving 6 bases of the junction unmatched. The CDR3 totals 15 residues. CDR3 nucleotide sequence: TGTGCCACCAGGATGCTAGCGGGGGGAAAAGAGACCCAGTACCTC. Its translation: CATRMLAGGKETQYL.

This clonotype was counted between two and nine times. At one end, the junction sequence differs from germline, possibly due to a read error. The chain is built from TRBV7-2 and TRBJ2-3; no definite D call. Germline V gene sequence: CDR1 SGHTA, CDR2 FQGNSA. This CDR3 contains 10 residues. The CDR3 spells CASSPARPRF. CDR3 bases: TGTGCCAGCAGCCCAGCGCGGCCCCGGTTC.

The V and J genes are TRBV5-8 and TRBJ1-2; D is unclear. The CDR3 totals 13 residues. The ends were cut back, 4 bases at V and 4 bases at J, with 11 bases in the middle. CDR1 is SGHTS, CDR2 YDEGEE, per germline. The CDR3 DNA is TGTGCCAGCAGCGTAGGCGGGGTCTATGGCTACACCTTC. This gives the protein CASSVGGVYGYTF.

The V gene is TRBV2, the J gene TRBJ1-6; the D gene is possibly TRBD1 (5 bases). The CDR3 is 15 residues long. The ends were cut back, 5 bases at V and 7 bases at J, with 15 bases in the middle. The germline CDR1 and CDR2 sequences are SNHLY and FYNNEI. CDR3 protein: CASSTQGALNSPLHF. As DNA, the CDR3 is TGTGCCAGCAGTACTCAAGGGGCCTTGAATTCACCCCTCCACTTT.

This clonotype showed up many times. The V call is TRBV4-2, the J call TRBJ1-4, with 7 bases lining up with TRBD1. With V trimmed by 1 base and J by 9 bases, 8 bases remained unmatched. The CDR3 sequence is 15 residues long. Germline V CDR1 and CDR2: LGHNA, YNFKEQ. The CDR3 DNA reads TGTGCCAGCAGCCAAGGGGGACAGCCCGGACAAAAACTGTTTTTT. Its protein product is CASSQGGQPGQKLFF.

This clonotype has ten or more counts. The chain has TRBV7-2 and TRBJ1-1; D is undetermined. The CDR3 is 14 residues long. Trimming stripped 1 base from V and 8 bases from J, with 14 bases between. Germline V gene data show CDR1 as SGHTA and CDR2 as FQGNSA. The CDR3 DNA follows: TGTGCCAGCAGCTTAGGGCCCTGGCGTACAGAAGCTTTCTTT. Protein: CASSLGPWRTEAFF.

This sequence joins TRBV20-1 and TRBJ2-5; 9 positions match TRBD2. The CDR3 contains 15 residues. From germline, CDR1 is DFQATT and CDR2 SNEGSKA (reference sequence). V was clipped by 6 bases and J by 8 bases; unmatched bases: 16. CDR3 coding DNA: TGCAGTGCCAGGACGGGGTTTGCTAGCGGGGAAACCCAGTACTTC. It codes for CSARTGFASGETQYF.

Remarks on this clonotype: Likely a read error: the CDR3 ends without its conserved phenylalanine or tryptophan. It is unclear where the CDR3 begins or ends on the DNA, so no DNA is shown, and the CDR3 is as TCRdb lists it. The rearrangement uses TRBV7-8 and TRBJ2-7; the table's D call, TRBD2, has no DNA check behind it. Looked up from germline, CDR1 is SGHVS and CDR2 is FQNEAQ. The CDR3 region is 13 residues in length, termini included. CDR3 protein: CASSISVYNSPLH.

The chain has TRBV20-1 and TRBJ1-1; the D gene is possibly TRBD1 (6 bases). The germline V and J ends were trimmed by 3 bases and 12 bases, with 17 bases remaining between them. The CDR3 is 12 amino acids. The germline CDR1 and CDR2 sequences are DFQATT and SNEGSKA (reference sequence). In nucleotides, the CDR3 is TGCAGTGCTAGGGAGGGGGATCGAGAGACTTTCTTT. This translates into CSAREGDRETFF.

The J gene is TRBJ2-3, the V gene TRBV5-1, with TRBD2 matching over 13 bases. The CDR3 is 16 residues long. Per germline, CDR1 SGHRS and CDR2 YFSETQ. V was pared by 4 bases and J by 6 bases, with 8 bases of the junction left unmatched. DNA of the CDR3: TGCGCCAGCAGCACGCGACTAGCGGGGGGAGGGGATACGCAGTATTTT. Its protein is CASSTRLAGGGDTQYF.

This rearrangement joins TRBV19 to TRBJ2-6; D is possibly TRBD1 (6 bases). Germline V lookup: CDR1 LNHDA, CDR2 SQIVND (reference sequence). The CDR3 consists of 17 residues. Deletions cut 2 bases from V and 0 bases from J, with 11 bases between. CDR3 protein: CASSIQGPSSGANVLTF. Here the CDR3 DNA reads TGTGCCAGTAGTATACAGGGGCCCAGCTCTGGGGCCAACGTCCTGACTTTC. Together with reference TRBV19 and TRBJ2-6, the CDR3 gives the full variable domain: DGGITQSPKYLFRKEGQNVTLSCEQNLNHDAMYWYRQDPGQGLRLIYYSQIVNDFQKGDIAEGYSVSREKKESFPLTVTSAQKNPTAFYLCASSIQGPSSGANVLTFGAGSRLTVL.

About this clonotype: Germline is not matched at one junction end, which may reflect a read error. The chain couples TRBV7-6 to TRBJ1-4; possible D gene TRBD1, 6 bases. The V gene's germline CDR1 is SGHVS and CDR2 FNYEAQ. The CDR3 extends over 14 amino acids. The CDR3 DNA reads as TGTGCCAGCAGCATAGGGGGGAACGTAGATAATTCACCCTTT. Amino acid sequence: CASSIGGNVDNSPF.

The genes are TRBV6-1 and TRBJ1-2; 9 nucleotides match TRBD1. Germline V gives CDR1 MNHNS, CDR2 SASEGT. The CDR3 extends over 15 amino acids. Trimming cost V 3 bases and J 2 bases; bases outside gene matches: 4. DNA of the CDR3: TGTGCCAGCAGTGACAAGGGACAGGGAAACTATGGCTACACCTTC. It specifies CASSDKGQGNYGYTF.

In this sample, this clonotype turned up many times. This rearrangement joins TRBV12-3 or TRBV12-4 to TRBJ2-5, with D hard to call. Trimming removed 6 bases from V and 5 bases from J, with 13 bases in between. The CDR3 contains 13 residues. The CDR3 nucleotides read TGTGCCAGCAGCTACACCGACCGGGAGACCCAGTACTTC. It encodes CASSYTDRETQYF.

The rearrangement uses TRBV7-2 and TRBJ2-7; the match to TRBD2 covers 10 bases. This CDR3 comprises 15 residues. V was clipped by 2 bases and J by 13 bases; unmatched bases: 14. Germline CDR1 and CDR2: SGHTA and FQGNSA. For the CDR3, the DNA is TGTGCCAGCAGCTTAAAAGCGGGGGGGAATACGCAGTATTACTTC. This encodes CASSLKAGGNTQYYF.

The chain employs TRBV10-3 and TRBJ2-7, with a tentative D call TRBD2 (5 bases). The germline CDR1 and CDR2 sequences are ENHRY and SYGVKD. Trimming shortened V by 6 bases and J by 0 bases, and 12 bases separated the two germline ends. The CDR3 totals 14 residues. The CDR3: CAIRPGLSSYEQYF. The CDR3, as DNA: TGTGCCATCAGGCCCGGACTTTCCTCCTACGAGCAGTACTTC.